This T cell receptor (beta chain) was observed in a study of T-cell memory formation after mild COVID-19. MiXCR, run by TCRdb on the 5' RACE reads, gives a single entry per CDR3 protein. This table holds over 300,000 distinct CDR3 sequences, 20% to 25% found once. This CDR3 comprises 15 residues. V shed 4 bases and J 4 bases; nucleotides not matched to a gene: 6. Per germline, CDR1 WNHNN and CDR2 SYGVQD (reference sequence). The chain has TRBV10-1 and TRBJ2-2; 7 bases line up with TRBD1. This TCR was recovered from a man aged 18 to 30 who had mild COVID-19 (a few samples of this study predate the infection). Cell type and time point are not known. Sequencing input: PBMCs or a T cell subset sorted from them (not recorded which). In DNA, the CDR3 is TGCGCCAGCAGTGGACCGGGACAGTCCACCGGGGAGCTGTTTTTT. This gives the protein CASSGPGQSTGELFF.